The present entry profiles one T cell receptor (beta chain) with its context. No antigen is known for it. Base qualities are not recorded, but no much larger clone differs from it by a single base. The CDR3 covers 17 residues, taking in both the cysteine and the phenylalanine. Only CDR3 DNA remains: 51 bases, in frame from the first base. Trimming removed 5 bases from V and 1 base from J, leaving 18 bases between the germline ends. CDR1 and CDR2 were assigned from the germline V gene as SGHTA and FQGNSA. The data originate from a study of cytomegalovirus exposure and HLA in healthy donors (dated by TCRdb to the late 2010s). Study-level background: An earlier analysis of approximately 590 of the donors reported approximately 290 Gb of sequence data and some 120 million unique TCR beta sequences from some 180 million T cells. The T cell repertoires of 666 subjects were profiled by immunosequencing and related to cytomegalovirus serostatus. Typing coverage differed by locus: A, B, C, DRB1 and DQB1 were typed in roughly 620-630 donors, DQA1 in 500 to 550, DPA1 in 600 to 610, and DPB1 in 400 to 480. To predict cytomegalovirus infection status, the study combined high-throughput TCR immunosequencing, statistical association of individual TCRs with disease status, and machine learning. A handful of DR-DQ haplotypes were handled as single units for association and clustering because linkage in the cohort was strong. Alongside the repertoire data, information on donor age, sex, ethnicity and CMV serostatus was compiled. Approximately 310 gigabases of sequencing data and about 92 million unique TCR sequences made up an early release that covered 500 to 700 HLA-typed donors. Every repertoire in the discovery cohort had been generated on one and the same sequencing platform. In the later analysis, no new phenotypic data were used to find candidate immune exposures; instead, reliance was placed on TCR beta sequences and their occurrence across donors. Among around 400 genotyped donors of the cohort, an average of approximately 200,000 unique TCR beta nucleotide sequences was sequenced per donor, of which 15% to 20% were non-productive. Of the approximately 400 genotyped donors, 65% to 90% fell in the genetic ancestry cluster associated with self-reported Caucasian donors. Both class I and class II loci were covered by HLA typing, at four-digit resolution. Along with the approximately 600-subject first cohort, a separate validation cohort of over a hundred different subjects was used. The aim of the study was to test whether cataloging public T cell receptors could identify signatures of past pathogen exposure. A later genetic analysis used genome-wide SNP genotypes for about 65% of the 666 donors, treating that subset as a discovery cohort. In a later analysis, previously published TCR beta repertoires from 550 to 700 donors were re-analyzed and high-resolution HLA genotyping was added so that TCR occurrence patterns could be studied. To decide whether each TCR beta V gene segment behaved as functional or pseudogenic, an earlier analysis of some 600 of the donors relied on high-throughput TCR beta sequencing.

The cohort was made up of 500 to 850 healthy bone marrow donors. At the time of sampling, every cohort member was nominally healthy, though immune exposures that went unrecorded were likely present. The donor tested CMV seronegative, placing the donor among the 350 or so seronegative members of the cohort. A peripheral blood sample was provided by each donor, and peripheral blood mononuclear cells were used for TCR beta sequencing. The Qiagen DNeasy Blood Extraction Kit was used to extract genomic DNA from the blood cell samples. Paper-wide results and their limitations: Assigning TCR associations to individual alleles was difficult when HLA alleles, especially DR and DQ, strongly co-occurred. Linkage disequilibrium might explain the correlated functional status among segregating V segments, but an unknown experimental factor could not be ruled out. Compared with the roughly 600-donor mean, donors in an Asian-associated ancestry cluster had fewer N-insertions in productive TCRs, according to a later genetic analysis. A cluster of highly shared sequence variants was judged likely to be a technical artifact of the sequencing pipeline. The classifier was reported to diagnose cytomegalovirus status with high specificity and sensitivity in both the original and validation cohorts. Compared with equally common non-associated chains, HLA-associated TCR beta chains in a later analysis were more clonally expanded and had lower generation probabilities. A further reported finding was that TCR beta sequences accurately predicted the HLA-A and HLA-B alleles for most subjects in the first cohort. While some public TCRs were present in many individuals, most TCR sequences turned up only very rarely across donors. A later analysis found that TCR association rates varied across HLA loci, with DRB1 alleles showing the most associated TCRs and HLA-C alleles the fewest. In the study, about 150 TCR beta chains were listed as associated with cytomegalovirus. V-gene and J-gene trimming of TCR beta chains was associated with a missense DCLRE1C variant in a later genetic analysis, and the association was replicated in an independent cohort. The 87-base-pair reads could not distinguish some IMGT-functional V segments, including TRBV6-2 and TRBV6-3, so those segments were excluded. An earlier analysis of some 590 of the donors showed that most TCR beta V segments appeared in productive rearrangements either about 90% or about 30% of the time, which broadly matched IMGT annotations. In a later analysis, most CMV-associated TCR beta chains were found to appear HLA-restricted, with HLA associations seemingly driven largely by CMV exposure. Roughly uniform sequencing depth across donors was assumed in presence/absence analyses, although this assumption may not hold. According to the authors, the approach could potentially be generalized to other disease states and immunological phenotypes. Because some donors lacked HLA typing at each locus, the association tests relied only on the typed subset. In vitro tests confirmed that a few of the cytomegalovirus-associated TCR beta chains recognize cytomegalovirus antigens. Roughly 15 rarely observed V segments, including chromosome 9 orphons, were excluded from the earlier analysis of about 610 of the donors because counts were too low. At a false discovery rate of 0.05, a later analysis linked roughly 17,000 TCR beta sequences to specific HLA alleles. The only immune exposure information available for the cohort was CMV serostatus. A later analysis reported that several top co-occurrence clusters appeared linked to parvovirus B19, influenza, CMV and Epstein-Barr virus. This cohort had only TCR beta chains sequenced, and the lack of alpha or paired-chain data limited which features could be detected.

The library was produced with the immunoSEQ multiplex PCR assay. The multiplex PCR relied on a mix of 60 forward primers for TCR Vbeta segments and 13 reverse primers for TCR Jbeta segments. The CDR3 region of rearranged TCR beta genes was amplified from genomic DNA with a multiplex PCR assay. The Illumina HiSeq System was used to sequence the amplified TCR beta libraries as 87-base-pair reads. The paper's processing steps were these. In a later analysis, 80 million or so unique TCR beta chains were counted across the roughly 610 repertoires, and roughly 10 million of these chains were shared by at least two donors. A nearest-neighbor algorithm error-corrected the raw reads and collapsed the reads into unique sequences, merging closely related sequences to remove PCR and sequencing errors. V, D and J gene segments were assigned by aligning CDR3 sequences to IMGT reference sequences. Each retained sequence needed at least a six-nucleotide match to both a V gene segment and a J gene segment. A rearrangement was called productive if the CDR3 had no stop codons and remained in frame with V and J, and every other rearrangement was called non-productive. CDR3 was defined by IMGT convention, running from the second conserved V-encoded cysteine to the conserved J-encoded phenylalanine. The earlier analysis of about 560 of the donors excluded any sequence lacking an unambiguous match to a single V gene segment. An earlier analysis of just under 600 of the donors called V segments functional above 56.7% productive rearrangements and segregating when the between-donor standard deviation exceeded 5%. A statistical classification framework was built to diagnose cytomegalovirus status from the catalog of TCR beta chain sequences. V and J gene assignment, in a later analysis, came from comparing TCR nucleotide sequences with IMGT/GENE-DB human TR gene sequences. Using the TCRdist pipeline, a later analysis assigned CDR3 sequences along with most-parsimonious VDJ recombination scenarios. In a later analysis, every TCR beta chain was defined by the combination of its CDR3 amino acid sequence and its V-gene family, and reads without a unique V-gene family were dropped. In a later analysis, nearly 600 highly shared, low-generation-probability nucleotide sequences were removed to address suspected cross-contamination and a sequencing artifact. In a later analysis, a clonal expansion index was calculated for each public chain from normalized within-repertoire ranks of inferred template counts. A later analysis computed generation probabilities with a VDJ recombination model fitted to out-of-frame rearrangements, and checked the results against IGoR. Hypergeometric tests were used in a later analysis to score TCR-TCR, TCR-HLA and TCR-CMV co-occurrence, with a repertoire-size bias correction applied to the TCR pairs. A later analysis estimated false discovery rates by permuting HLA or CMV assignments 20 times. A later analysis grouped co-occurring TCRs with DBSCAN, adding TCRdist sequence similarity when clustering within HLA-allele-positive subsets. For co-occurrence clustering, repertoires with fewer than 30,000 or more than 120,000 public chains were excluded, along with five or six repertoires with anomalous nucleotide sharing. This immuneACCESS table, as held by TCRdb, lists in-frame sequences with V and J called but not all clones. Of the missing ones, under half trace to an unresolved V gene in checked studies; the others have no known cause. V, J and clone size are taken as reported in that table, and D and trimming were inferred from the DNA itself. This sample lists approximately 180,000 clones; roughly 70% were detected once. The leading ten clones occupy 1.5% to 2% of the sample.

Sequenced sample: PBMCs. The sequence came from a woman younger than 45 in good health and CMV-seronegative. The chain uses TRBV7-2 and TRBJ2-1, with TRBD2 tentatively as D gene (5 bases match). The sequenced DNA is TGTGCCAGCAGCCCAGAAGCGTGGGAGTGGTCCTACAATGAGCAGTTCTTC. Its translation is CASSPEAWEWSYNEQFF.